This record covers a single T cell receptor (beta chain). Its antigen remains unknown. Germline values: CDR1 LNHDA, CDR2 SQIVND (reference sequence). V lost 4 bases to trimming and J lost 0 bases, with 10 bases between them. This CDR3 spans 15 amino acids. This specimen belongs to a study of T cell responses to AZD1222 COVID-19 vaccine. Study-wide points: Among spike-specific TCRs, nearly half reportedly target unmutated variant regions. There were mostly white British donors and more females than males, and clonal diversity was possibly underestimated.

Method: immunoSEQ multiplex PCR; TCRdb's copy keeps in-frame clones and lacks some. The data contain about 120,000 clones, around 92% of them singletons. This sequence joins TRBV19 and TRBJ1-3, with unresolved D. This clonotype was sampled from an adult who received the AZD1222 COVID-19 vaccine. Sequenced material: peripheral blood, taken 28 days after the second AZD1222 dose. The CDR3 spells CASSNPSYSGNTIYF. The CDR3 bases are TGTGCCAGTAGTAACCCGTCTTACTCTGGAAACACCATATATTTT.